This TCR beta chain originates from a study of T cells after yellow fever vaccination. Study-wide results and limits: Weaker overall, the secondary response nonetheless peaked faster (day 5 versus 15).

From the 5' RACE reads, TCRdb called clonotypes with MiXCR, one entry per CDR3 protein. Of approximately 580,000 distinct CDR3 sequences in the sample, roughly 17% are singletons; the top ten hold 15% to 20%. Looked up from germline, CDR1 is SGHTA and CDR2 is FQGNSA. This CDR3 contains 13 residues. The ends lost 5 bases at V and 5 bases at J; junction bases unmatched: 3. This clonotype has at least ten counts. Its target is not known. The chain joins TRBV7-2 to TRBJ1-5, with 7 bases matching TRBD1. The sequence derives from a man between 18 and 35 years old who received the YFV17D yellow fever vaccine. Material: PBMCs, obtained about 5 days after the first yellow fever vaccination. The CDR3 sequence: CASSIRGDQPQHF. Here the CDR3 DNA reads TGTGCCAGCAGCATCAGGGGGGATCAGCCCCAGCATTTT.